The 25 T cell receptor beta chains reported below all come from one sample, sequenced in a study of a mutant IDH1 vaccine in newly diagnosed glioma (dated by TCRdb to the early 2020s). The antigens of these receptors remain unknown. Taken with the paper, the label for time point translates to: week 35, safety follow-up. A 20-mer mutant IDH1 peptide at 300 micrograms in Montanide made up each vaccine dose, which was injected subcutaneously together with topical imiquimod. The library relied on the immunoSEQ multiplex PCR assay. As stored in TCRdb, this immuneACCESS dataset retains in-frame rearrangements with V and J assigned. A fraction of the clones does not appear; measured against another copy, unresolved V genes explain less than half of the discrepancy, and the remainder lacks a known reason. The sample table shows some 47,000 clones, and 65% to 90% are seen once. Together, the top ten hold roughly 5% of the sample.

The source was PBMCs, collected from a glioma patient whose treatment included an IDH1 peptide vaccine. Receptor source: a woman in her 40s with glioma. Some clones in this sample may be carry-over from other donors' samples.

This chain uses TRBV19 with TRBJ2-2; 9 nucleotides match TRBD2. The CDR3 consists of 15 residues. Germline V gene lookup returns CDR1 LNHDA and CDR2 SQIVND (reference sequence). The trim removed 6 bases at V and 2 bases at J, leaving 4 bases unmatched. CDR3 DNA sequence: TGTGCCAGTAGGCGGCTAGCGGGAAACACCGGGGAGCTGTTTTTT. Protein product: CASRRLAGNTGELFF.

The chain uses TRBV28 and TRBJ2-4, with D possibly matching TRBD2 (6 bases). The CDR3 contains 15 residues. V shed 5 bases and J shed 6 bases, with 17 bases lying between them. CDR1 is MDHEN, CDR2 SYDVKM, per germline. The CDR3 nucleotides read TGTGCCAGCAGTACTCGGGCGGGGCGAGGAAACATTCAGTACTTC. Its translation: CASSTRAGRGNIQYF.

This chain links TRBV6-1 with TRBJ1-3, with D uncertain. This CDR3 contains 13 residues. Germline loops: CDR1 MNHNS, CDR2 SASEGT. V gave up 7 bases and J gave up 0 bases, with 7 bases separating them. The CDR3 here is CASTASSGNTIYF. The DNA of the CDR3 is TGTGCCAGCACGGCCAGCTCTGGAAACACCATATATTTT.

The CDR3 bases are TGTGCCAGCAGTCCGACTCCTAGGGAGCTGTTTTTT. This codes for CASSPTPRELFF. This chain links TRBV25-1 with TRBJ2-2; D gene ambiguous. Trimming pared 5 bases from V and 9 bases from J, leaving 10 bases between. The CDR3 consists of 12 residues. CDR1 and CDR2 (germline): MGHDK, SYGVNS. Together with reference TRBV25-1 and TRBJ2-2, the CDR3 gives the full variable domain: EADIYQTPRYLVIGTGKKITLECSQTMGHDKMYWYQQDPGMELHLIHYSYGVNSTEKGDLSSESTVSRIRTEHFPLTLESARPSHTSQYLCASSPTPRELFFGEGSRLTVL.

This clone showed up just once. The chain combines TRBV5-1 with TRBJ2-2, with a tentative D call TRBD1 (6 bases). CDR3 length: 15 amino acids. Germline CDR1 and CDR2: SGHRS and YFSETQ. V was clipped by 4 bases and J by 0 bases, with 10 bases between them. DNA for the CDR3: TGCGCCAGCAGCGGGGACATTTCGAACACCGGGGAGCTGTTTTTT. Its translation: CASSGDISNTGELFF. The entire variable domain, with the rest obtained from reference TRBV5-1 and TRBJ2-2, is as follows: KAGVTQTPRYLIKTRGQQVTLSCSPISGHRSVSWYQQTPGQGLQFLFEYFSETQRNKGNFPGRFSGRQFSNSRSEMNVSTLELGDSALYLCASSGDISNTGELFFGEGSRLTVL.

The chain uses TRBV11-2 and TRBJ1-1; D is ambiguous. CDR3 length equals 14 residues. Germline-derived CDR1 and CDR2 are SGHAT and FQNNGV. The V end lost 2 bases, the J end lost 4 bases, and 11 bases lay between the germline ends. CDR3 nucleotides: TGTGCCAGCAGCTTAAGGCCAGGAGGCACTGAAGCTTTCTTT. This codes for CASSLRPGGTEAFF.

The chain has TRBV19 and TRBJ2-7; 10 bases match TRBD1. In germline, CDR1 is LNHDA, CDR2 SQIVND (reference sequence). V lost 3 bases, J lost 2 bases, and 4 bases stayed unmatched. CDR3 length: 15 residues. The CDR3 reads CASSIGTGVTYEQYF. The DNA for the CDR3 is TGTGCCAGTAGTATTGGGACAGGGGTCACCTACGAGCAGTACTTC.

The CDR3 bases are TGCGCCAGCAGCCAAGTGCACAGGGGGGAGGGTGGCTACACCTTC. This sequence encodes CASSQVHRGEGGYTF. This chain connects TRBV4-1 to TRBJ1-2; the match to TRBD1 covers 8 bases. CDR3 length: 15 residues. The trim removed 1 base at V and 7 bases at J, leaving 8 bases unmatched. Germline-derived CDR1 and CDR2 are MGHRA and YSYEKL.

The CDR3 protein is CASSDGVHEAFF. Written as DNA, the CDR3 is TGTGCCAGCAGTGACGGTGTTCATGAAGCTTTCTTT. This sequence joins TRBV2 and TRBJ1-1; D gene uncertain. Germline V gene lookup returns CDR1 SNHLY and CDR2 FYNNEI. The length of the CDR3 is 12 residues. V lost 3 bases and J 7 bases, leaving 9 bases between the germline ends.

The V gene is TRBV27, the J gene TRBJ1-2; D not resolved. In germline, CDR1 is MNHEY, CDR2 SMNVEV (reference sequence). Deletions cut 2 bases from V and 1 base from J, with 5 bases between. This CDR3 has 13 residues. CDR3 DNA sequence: TGTGCCAGCAGTTTAACCTATAACTATGGCTACACCTTC. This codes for CASSLTYNYGYTF.

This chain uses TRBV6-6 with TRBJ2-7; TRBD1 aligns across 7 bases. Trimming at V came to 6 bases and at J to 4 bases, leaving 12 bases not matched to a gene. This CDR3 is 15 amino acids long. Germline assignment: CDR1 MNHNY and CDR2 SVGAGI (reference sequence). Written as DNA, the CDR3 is TGTGCCAGCAGACAGACAGGGACAGCGATATACGAGCAGTACTTC. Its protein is CASRQTGTAIYEQYF.

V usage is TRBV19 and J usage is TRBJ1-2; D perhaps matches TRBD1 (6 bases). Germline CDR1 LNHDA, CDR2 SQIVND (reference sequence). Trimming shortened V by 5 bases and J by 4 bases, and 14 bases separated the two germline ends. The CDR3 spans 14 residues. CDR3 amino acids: CASSADSALYGYTF. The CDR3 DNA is TGTGCCAGTAGTGCGGACAGCGCTCTCTATGGCTACACCTTC.

CDR3 amino acids: CASRLGRQPQHF. CDR3 nucleotides: TGTGCCAGCAGGCTAGGGCGACAGCCCCAGCATTTT. The chain is built from TRBV6-1 and TRBJ1-5; no reliable D call. CDR1 is MNHNS, CDR2 SASEGT, per germline. V was pared by 6 bases and J by 7 bases, with 10 bases between. The CDR3 is 12 amino acids.

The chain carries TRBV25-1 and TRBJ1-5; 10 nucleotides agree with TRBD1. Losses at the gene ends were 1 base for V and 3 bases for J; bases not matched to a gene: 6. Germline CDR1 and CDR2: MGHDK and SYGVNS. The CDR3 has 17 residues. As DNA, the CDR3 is TGTGCCAGCAGTGAATTGGGGACAGGGGCGGACAATCAGCCCCAGCATTTT. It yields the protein CASSELGTGADNQPQHF.

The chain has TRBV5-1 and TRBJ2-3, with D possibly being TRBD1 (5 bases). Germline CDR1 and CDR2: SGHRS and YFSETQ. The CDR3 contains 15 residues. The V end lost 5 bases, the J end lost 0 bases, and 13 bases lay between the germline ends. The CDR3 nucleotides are TGCGCCAGCAGTCCAGGGCACATTAGCACAGATACGCAGTATTTT. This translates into CASSPGHISTDTQYF. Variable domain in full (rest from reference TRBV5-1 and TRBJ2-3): KAGVTQTPRYLIKTRGQQVTLSCSPISGHRSVSWYQQTPGQGLQFLFEYFSETQRNKGNFPGRFSGRQFSNSRSEMNVSTLELGDSALYLCASSPGHISTDTQYFGPGTRLTVL.

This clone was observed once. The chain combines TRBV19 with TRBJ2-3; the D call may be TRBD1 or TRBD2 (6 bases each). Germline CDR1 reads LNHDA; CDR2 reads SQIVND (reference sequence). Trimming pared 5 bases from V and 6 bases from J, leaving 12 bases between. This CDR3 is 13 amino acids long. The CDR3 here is CASSLSGADTQYF. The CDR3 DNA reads TGTGCCAGTAGTCTCTCGGGGGCGGATACGCAGTATTTT.

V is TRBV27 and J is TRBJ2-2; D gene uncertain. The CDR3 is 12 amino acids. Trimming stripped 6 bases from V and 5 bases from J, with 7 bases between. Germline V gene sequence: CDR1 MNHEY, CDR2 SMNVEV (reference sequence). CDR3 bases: TGTGCCAGCAGCCAAGTTACCGGGGAGCTGTTTTTT. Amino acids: CASSQVTGELFF.

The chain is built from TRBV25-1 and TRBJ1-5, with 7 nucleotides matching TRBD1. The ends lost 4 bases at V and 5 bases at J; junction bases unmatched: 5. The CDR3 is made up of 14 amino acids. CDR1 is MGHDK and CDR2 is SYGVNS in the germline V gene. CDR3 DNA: TGTGCCAGCAGTGGAACCGACAGGGATCAGCCCCAGCATTTT. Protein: CASSGTDRDQPQHF.

CDR3 in DNA: TGCGCCAGCAGCCAAGATGCGCGGGAGACGTCCTACGAGCAGTACTTC. Its translation is CASSQDARETSYEQYF. The V gene is TRBV4-1, the J gene TRBJ2-7; 7 positions agree with TRBD2. This CDR3 comprises 16 residues. Germline V gives CDR1 MGHRA, CDR2 YSYEKL. Trimming took 0 bases from V and 1 from J; bases not matched to a gene: 6.

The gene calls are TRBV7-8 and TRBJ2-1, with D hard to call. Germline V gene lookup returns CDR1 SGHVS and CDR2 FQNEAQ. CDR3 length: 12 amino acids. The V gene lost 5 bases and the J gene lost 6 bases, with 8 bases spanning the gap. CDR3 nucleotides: TGTGCCAGCAGCCGTAACTCCAATGAGCAGTTCTTC. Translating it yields CASSRNSNEQFF. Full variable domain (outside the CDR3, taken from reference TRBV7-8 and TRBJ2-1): GAGVSQSPRYKVAKRGQDVALRCDPISGHVSLFWYQQALGQGPEFLTYFQNEAQLDKSGLPSDRFFAERPEGSVSTLKIQRTQQEDSAVYLCASSRNSNEQFFGPGTRLTVL.

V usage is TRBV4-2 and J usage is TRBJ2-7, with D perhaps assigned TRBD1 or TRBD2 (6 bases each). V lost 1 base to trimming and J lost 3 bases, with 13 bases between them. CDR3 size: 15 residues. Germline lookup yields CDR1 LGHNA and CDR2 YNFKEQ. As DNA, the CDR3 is TGTGCCAGCAGCCAAGGTCGGGGGCTAAGCTACGAGCAGTACTTC. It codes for CASSQGRGLSYEQYF.

Here the CDR3 reads CASYGAERASQETQYF. For the CDR3, the DNA is TGTGCCAGCTACGGTGCCGAGAGGGCTTCCCAAGAGACCCAGTACTTC. The V call is TRBV2, the J call TRBJ2-5; tentative D call: TRBD2 (5 bases). Germline V gene sequence: CDR1 SNHLY, CDR2 FYNNEI. The CDR3 is 16 residues long. The germline V and J ends were trimmed by 8 bases and 1 base, with 20 bases remaining between them.

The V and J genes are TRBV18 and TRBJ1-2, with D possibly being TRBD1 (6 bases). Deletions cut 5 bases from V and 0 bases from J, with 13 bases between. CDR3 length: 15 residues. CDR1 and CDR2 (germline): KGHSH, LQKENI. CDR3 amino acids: CASSLIQGTNYGYTF. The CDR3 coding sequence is TGTGCCAGCTCATTAATTCAGGGGACTAACTATGGCTACACCTTC. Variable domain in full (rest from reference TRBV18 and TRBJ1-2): NAGVMQNPRHLVRRRGQEARLRCSPMKGHSHVYWYRQLPEEGLKFMVYLQKENIIDESGMPKERFSAEFPKEGPSILRIQQVVRGDSAAYFCASSLIQGTNYGYTFGSGTRLTVV.

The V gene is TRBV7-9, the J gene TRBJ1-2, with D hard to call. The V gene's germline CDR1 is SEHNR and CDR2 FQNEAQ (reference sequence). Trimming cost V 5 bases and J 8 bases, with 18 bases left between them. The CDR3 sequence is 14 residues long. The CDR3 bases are TGTGCCAGCAGCCCTACCTCCCCGGATTTCGGCTACACCTTC. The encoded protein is CASSPTSPDFGYTF.

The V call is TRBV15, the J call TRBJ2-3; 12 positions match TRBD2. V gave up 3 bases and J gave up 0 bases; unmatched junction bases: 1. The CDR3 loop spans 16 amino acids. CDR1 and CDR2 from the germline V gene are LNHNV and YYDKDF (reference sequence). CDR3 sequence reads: CATSSGTSGSTDTQYF. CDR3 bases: TGTGCCACCAGCAGTGGGACTAGCGGGAGCACAGATACGCAGTATTTT.